This T cell receptor beta chain was retrieved from a study of blood T cell repertoires in COVID-19. Here immunoSEQ multiplex PCR was the method, and the copy in TCRdb shows in-frame clones only, minus some. The sample contains about 240,000 clones, around 85% of which appear only once. Sample: peripheral blood. This clonotype originated in a man in his sixties with acute or convalescent COVID-19.

The CDR3 sequence is CASGGGSSYEQYF. The CDR3 nucleotides are TGTGCCAGCGGGGGGGGAAGCTCCTACGAGCAGTACTTC. This chain connects TRBV28 to TRBJ2-7, with 7 bases identical to TRBD2. Looked up from germline, CDR1 is MDHEN and CDR2 is SYDVKM. With 8 bases clipped from V and 0 bases from J, the junction kept 4 bases outside the gene matches. This CDR3 comprises 13 residues.